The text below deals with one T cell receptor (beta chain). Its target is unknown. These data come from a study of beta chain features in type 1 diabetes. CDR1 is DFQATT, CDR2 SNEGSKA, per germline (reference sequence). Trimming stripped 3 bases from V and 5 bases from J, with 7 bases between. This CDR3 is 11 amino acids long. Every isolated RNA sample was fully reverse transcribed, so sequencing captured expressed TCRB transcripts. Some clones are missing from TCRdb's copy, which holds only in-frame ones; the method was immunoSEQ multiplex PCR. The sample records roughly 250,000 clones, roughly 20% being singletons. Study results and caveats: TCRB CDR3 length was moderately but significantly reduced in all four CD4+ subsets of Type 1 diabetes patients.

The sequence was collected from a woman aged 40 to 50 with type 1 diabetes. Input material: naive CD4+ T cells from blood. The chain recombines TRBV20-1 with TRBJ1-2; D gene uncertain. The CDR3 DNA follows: TGCAGTGCTAGGACGGAGTATGGCTACACCTTC. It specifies CSARTEYGYTF.